Following are 32 T cell receptor beta chains from one sample sequenced in a study of OX40 agonist ivuxolimab in advanced cancers. Measured with immunoSEQ multiplex PCR; TCRdb has only the in-frame clones, and not every one. The sample lists approximately 80,000 clones, roughly 87% seen once, with approximately 0.2% in the top ten. The source was CD4+ or CD8+ T cells sorted from blood, collected in a trial of the OX40 agonist ivuxolimab. The receptors were gathered from an adult with an advanced solid tumor such as melanoma, head and neck, liver or kidney cancer.

The chain couples TRBV19 to TRBJ2-3, with D possibly matching TRBD2 (6 bases). Trimming took 3 bases from V and 3 from J, leaving 10 bases between them. CDR1 is LNHDA, CDR2 SQIVND, per germline (reference sequence). The CDR3 covers 14 residues. The DNA of the CDR3 is TGTGCCAGTAGTATTGGGCTAGCGACAGATACGCAGTATTTT. Its protein product is CASSIGLATDTQYF.

The V gene is TRBV30, the J gene TRBJ1-2; possible D gene TRBD1, 6 bases. Germline CDR1 is GTSNPN and CDR2 is SVGIG (reference sequence). V lost 8 bases and J lost 10, with 14 bases in between. The CDR3 has 10 amino acids. The CDR3 nucleotides are TGTGCCGGAAGGGGGAGGGACTACACCTTC. Translation gives CAGRGRDYTF.

This chain links TRBV7-9 with TRBJ1-4, with D hard to call. CDR1 is SEHNR and CDR2 is FQNEAQ in the germline V gene (reference sequence). Trimming took 6 bases from V and 4 from J, leaving 9 bases between them. The CDR3 loop spans 13 amino acids. The CDR3 loop is CASSSHGNEKLFF. CDR3 DNA sequence: TGTGCCAGCAGTTCACACGGTAATGAAAAACTGTTTTTT.

Remarks on this clone: Other DNA sequences in the same sample also yield this CDR3. The chain couples TRBV5-1 to TRBJ2-7, with 8 nucleotides matching TRBD1. Germline CDR1 reads SGHRS; CDR2 reads YFSETQ. The CDR3 length is 14 residues. Germline trimming cut 5 bases from V and 0 bases from J; bases unmatched to any gene: 4. In DNA form, the CDR3 reads TGCGCCAGCAGACGGACAGGGAGCTCCTACGAGCAGTACTTC. This sequence encodes CASRRTGSSYEQYF.

This clone was counted a few times. This sequence joins TRBV9 and TRBJ1-2; D call uncertain. The CDR3 is 13 amino acids. Germline V gene lookup returns CDR1 SGDLS and CDR2 YYNGEE. The germline V and J ends were trimmed by 3 bases and 4 bases, with 10 bases remaining between them. CDR3: CASSGGTVYGYTF. The CDR3, as DNA: TGTGCCAGCAGCGGCGGTACCGTCTATGGCTACACCTTC. The whole variable domain, filled in from reference TRBV9 and TRBJ1-2, reads DSGVTQTPKHLITATGQRVTLRCSPRSGDLSVYWYQQSLDQGLQFLIQYYNGEERAKGNILERFSAQQFPDLHSELNLSSLELGDSALYFCASSGGTVYGYTFGSGTRLTVV.

The chain couples TRBV19 to TRBJ2-5, with D possibly called TRBD1 or TRBD2 (5 bases each). The germline CDR1 and CDR2 sequences are LNHDA and SQIVND (reference sequence). CDR3 length: 14 amino acids. With 6 bases removed from V and 5 bases from J, the gap between germline ends came to 16 bases. The chain's CDR3 is CASRSPGTGETQYF. The CDR3 DNA reads TGTGCCAGTAGATCTCCCGGGACGGGGGAGACCCAGTACTTC.

The J gene is TRBJ2-6, the V gene TRBV9; D gene uncertain. Germline CDR1 and CDR2: SGDLS and YYNGEE. This CDR3 spans 13 amino acids. V was trimmed by 4 bases and J by 4 bases, leaving 6 bases between them. This CDR3 reads CASSPWGANVLTF. CDR3 bases: TGTGCCAGCAGCCCATGGGGGGCCAACGTCCTGACTTTC. Variable domain in full (rest from reference TRBV9 and TRBJ2-6): DSGVTQTPKHLITATGQRVTLRCSPRSGDLSVYWYQQSLDQGLQFLIQYYNGEERAKGNILERFSAQQFPDLHSELNLSSLELGDSALYFCASSPWGANVLTFGAGSRLTVL.

The chain is built from TRBV27 and TRBJ2-3; TRBD2 aligns across 9 bases. The CDR3 spans 16 residues. The germline V gene has CDR1 MNHEY and CDR2 SMNVEV (reference sequence). J lost 8 bases, V lost 2 bases, and 11 bases had no gene match. The chain's CDR3 is CASSLGRAGGYGTQYF. The CDR3 DNA sequence: TGTGCCAGCAGTTTAGGTCGAGCGGGGGGTTATGGTACGCAGTATTTT.

V and J are TRBV9 and TRBJ2-3; TRBD2 agrees at 7 bases. Germline CDR1 reads SGDLS; CDR2 reads YYNGEE. The ends lost 3 bases at V and 4 bases at J; junction bases unmatched: 8. This CDR3 is built from 15 residues. The CDR3 DNA reads as TGTGCCAGCAGCGGGGTCAGTGGGAGGGCAGATACGCAGTATTTT. Its protein product is CASSGVSGRADTQYF.

The chain has TRBV6-1 and TRBJ2-2; a possible D gene is TRBD1 (5 bases). V lost 7 bases and J 4 bases, leaving 13 bases between the germline ends. CDR3 length: 14 residues. Looked up from germline, CDR1 is MNHNS and CDR2 is SASEGT. The CDR3 nucleotides read TGTGCCAGCATCCGCCGACAGACCACCGGGGAGCTGTTTTTT. This gives the protein CASIRRQTTGELFF.

The V call is TRBV5-6, the J call TRBJ2-5; tentatively, D is TRBD1 or TRBD2 (6 bases each). Germline loops: CDR1 SGHDT, CDR2 YYEEEE. The CDR3 runs 14 residues. Deletions cut 0 bases from V and 4 bases from J, with 10 bases between. CDR3 region: CASSLGRGAETQYF. CDR3 DNA: TGTGCCAGCAGCTTGGGGAGGGGGGCAGAGACCCAGTACTTC.

The chain employs TRBV6-1 and TRBJ2-3; D tentatively fits TRBD1 or TRBD2 (6 bases each). Germline-derived CDR1 and CDR2 are MNHNS and SASEGT. The CDR3 is made up of 15 amino acids. V was cut by 2 bases and J by 1 base, with 10 bases left in between. CDR3 in amino acids: CASSERGDGTDTQYF. CDR3 DNA sequence: TGTGCCAGCAGTGAAAGGGGGGACGGCACAGATACGCAGTATTTT.

The chain joins TRBV5-1 to TRBJ2-2, with 9 bases that match TRBD1. Germline CDR1 SGHRS, CDR2 YFSETQ. Trimming at V came to 4 bases and at J to 5 bases, leaving 6 bases not matched to a gene. The CDR3 has 15 residues. Written as DNA, the CDR3 is TGCGCCAGCAGCGGTGAGACAGGGGGAACCGGGGAGCTGTTTTTT. It translates to CASSGETGGTGELFF.

The table lists this clone with a few counts. This chain joins TRBV30 and TRBJ1-1, with D possibly TRBD1 on 5 matching bases. V lost 0 bases to trimming and J lost 10 bases, with 9 bases between them. The CDR3 is 11 residues long. Per the germline V gene, CDR1 is GTSNPN and CDR2 is SVGIG (reference sequence). The CDR3 region has the DNA TGTGCCTGGAGTGTCGGGGGTAGAGCTTTCTTT. This encodes CAWSVGGRAFF.

The chain carries TRBV6-1 and TRBJ1-3; 7 nucleotides line up with TRBD1. V gave up 6 bases and J gave up 2 bases; unmatched junction bases: 1. CDR3 length equals 13 residues. The germline V gene has CDR1 MNHNS and CDR2 SASEGT. DNA of the CDR3: TGTGCCAGCAGAGACAGGGCTGGAAACACCATATATTTT. Its protein is CASRDRAGNTIYF.

The chain links TRBV6-6 to TRBJ1-3; a possible D gene is TRBD1 (5 bases). CDR3 length: 16 amino acids. CDR1 and CDR2 from the germline V gene are MNHNY and SVGAGI (reference sequence). V was pared by 5 bases and J by 2 bases, with 16 bases between. CDR3 in DNA: TGTGCCAGCAGTCGCCCAGGCAGGGCTACTGGAAACACCATATATTTT. It translates to CASSRPGRATGNTIYF.

The genes are TRBV27 and TRBJ1-1, with TRBD1 identical over 7 bases. The CDR3 is 14 residues long. The V and J ends lost 3 bases and 4 bases, in that order; junction bases with no gene match: 5. CDR1 is MNHEY, CDR2 SMNVEV, per germline (reference sequence). CDR3 residues: CASSFQGGATEAFF. The CDR3, as DNA: TGTGCCAGCAGTTTCCAGGGGGGGGCCACTGAAGCTTTCTTT.

V gene TRBV19 combines with J gene TRBJ1-2, with D uncertain. CDR3 length: 13 residues. With 8 bases removed from V and 7 bases from J, the gap between germline ends came to 17 bases. Germline V gene lookup returns CDR1 LNHDA and CDR2 SQIVND (reference sequence). The CDR3 coding sequence is TGTGCCAGTTCGGCGGACGCAGTAGGTGGCTACACCTTC. This encodes CASSADAVGGYTF.

The rearrangement joins TRBV9 to TRBJ2-2; TRBD2 aligns across 14 bases. With 4 bases clipped from V and 4 bases from J, the junction kept 3 bases outside the gene matches. This CDR3 is 16 amino acids long. Germline V lookup: CDR1 SGDLS, CDR2 YYNGEE. The CDR3 sequence is CASSQGLAGVTGELFF. In DNA, the CDR3 is TGTGCCAGCAGCCAGGGACTAGCGGGGGTCACCGGGGAGCTGTTTTTT.

This chain links TRBV7-2 with TRBJ2-7; 11 positions match TRBD2. Germline CDR1 reads SGHTA; CDR2 reads FQGNSA. V dropped 4 bases and J dropped 3; count of bases not matched to a gene: 11. This CDR3 contains 17 residues. CDR3 nucleotide sequence: TGTGCCAGCAGCTATCGGACTAGCGGGTCCCTACTCTACGAGCAGTACTTC. It specifies CASSYRTSGSLLYEQYF.

V usage is TRBV5-4 and J usage is TRBJ2-5; 7 bases are a match to TRBD1. The germline V gene has CDR1 SGHNT and CDR2 YYREEE (reference sequence). This CDR3 region has 15 residues. V was pared by 4 bases and J by 0 bases, with 6 bases of the junction left unmatched. Here the CDR3 DNA reads TGTGCCAGCAGCGCTGGGACAGCCAACCAAGAGACCCAGTACTTC. Amino acid sequence: CASSAGTANQETQYF.

The chain has TRBV7-2 and TRBJ2-2; the match to TRBD2 covers 9 bases. The CDR3 is 15 amino acids. Trimming removed 1 base from V and 7 bases from J; junction bases left unmatched: 4. Germline CDR1 reads SGHTA; CDR2 reads FQGNSA. The CDR3 DNA sequence: TGTGCCAGCAGCTTAGAGGGGACTAGCAGCGGGGAGCTGTTTTTT. This translates into CASSLEGTSSGELFF. Supplemented by reference TRBV7-2 and TRBJ2-2, the full variable domain reads GAGVSQSPSNKVTEKGKDVELRCDPISGHTALYWYRQSLGQGLEFLIYFQGNSAPDKSGLPSDRFSAERTGGSVSTLTIQRTQQEDSAVYLCASSLEGTSSGELFFGEGSRLTVL.

The V gene is TRBV5-1, the J gene TRBJ1-5; no reliable D call. V lost 1 base and J 3 bases, leaving 14 bases between the germline ends. CDR1 and CDR2 (germline): SGHRS, YFSETQ. The CDR3 covers 16 residues. In DNA form, the CDR3 reads TGCGCCAGCAGCTTGCACCCCTTTGGGTCCAATCAGCCCCAGCATTTT. As protein: CASSLHPFGSNQPQHF.

This rearrangement joins TRBV2 to TRBJ2-1; perhaps TRBD2 as D (6 bases). CDR1 and CDR2 (germline): SNHLY, FYNNEI. Trimming removed 5 bases at V and 2 bases at J, with 13 bases between. This CDR3 has 15 residues. In DNA, the CDR3 is TGTGCCAGCAGTCAAAGGGACTTACCCTACAATGAGCAGTTCTTC. It codes for CASSQRDLPYNEQFF.

The chain joins TRBV7-9 to TRBJ2-1; D might be TRBD1 (5 bases). This CDR3 comprises 15 residues. V was trimmed by 3 bases and J by 5 bases, leaving 14 bases between them. Germline V gene sequence: CDR1 SEHNR, CDR2 FQNEAQ (reference sequence). CDR3 bases: TGTGCCAGCAGCTTGACACTGGGGCGGAACAATGAGCAGTTCTTC. Translating gives CASSLTLGRNNEQFF. The full variable domain, its missing parts supplied by reference TRBV7-9 and TRBJ2-1, is DTGVSQNPRHKITKRGQNVTFRCDPISEHNRLYWYRQTLGQGPEFLTYFQNEAQLEKSRLLSDRFSAERPKGSFSTLEIQRTEQGDSAMYLCASSLTLGRNNEQFFGPGTRLTVL.

The chain couples TRBV5-1 to TRBJ1-6, with 8 positions matching TRBD1. V shed 0 bases, J shed 9 bases, and the junction held 5 bases outside the gene matches. Germline V gene sequence: CDR1 SGHRS, CDR2 YFSETQ. This CDR3 region has 15 residues. The CDR3 nucleotides are TGCGCCAGCAGCTTGGCCGAACAGGGGGGTTCACCCCTCCACTTT. Protein: CASSLAEQGGSPLHF.

The J gene is TRBJ1-1, the V gene TRBV6-1, with unresolved D. Germline values: CDR1 MNHNS, CDR2 SASEGT. V lost 8 bases and J 1 base, leaving 17 bases between the germline ends. There are 15 residues in the CDR3. CDR3 protein: CASLTFGRRNTEAFF. CDR3 DNA: TGTGCCAGCCTTACCTTTGGACGAAGGAACACTGAAGCTTTCTTT.

V is TRBV7-8 and J is TRBJ2-1; tentative D call: TRBD2 (5 bases). Germline-derived CDR1 and CDR2 are SGHVS and FQNEAQ. V was trimmed by 1 base and J by 12 bases, leaving 13 bases between them. The CDR3 runs to 13 residues. The CDR3 loop is CASSLGAGLGQFF. The CDR3 bases are TGTGCCAGCAGCTTAGGGGCAGGACTGGGGCAGTTCTTC. Looking up the rest from reference TRBV7-8 and TRBJ2-1 gives the full variable domain: GAGVSQSPRYKVAKRGQDVALRCDPISGHVSLFWYQQALGQGPEFLTYFQNEAQLDKSGLPSDRFFAERPEGSVSTLKIQRTQQEDSAVYLCASSLGAGLGQFFGPGTRLTVL.

Here the CDR3 DNA reads TGTGCCAGCACTGACACTAGCGGTTCCTCCTACGAGCAGTACTTC. As protein: CASTDTSGSSYEQYF. The rearrangement joins TRBV27 to TRBJ2-7; TRBD2 agrees at 8 bases. This CDR3 has 15 amino acids. Germline CDR1 and CDR2: MNHEY and SMNVEV (reference sequence). V trimming: 7 bases; J trimming: 0 bases; junction bases outside the gene matches: 8.

The chain's CDR3 is CASSLPSQLYGYTF. Here the CDR3 DNA reads TGTGCCAGCAGCTTACCCAGTCAGCTCTATGGCTACACCTTC. The J gene is TRBJ1-2, the V gene TRBV11-2; D is undetermined. Between the trimmed V and J ends, which lost 2 bases and 4 bases, there was a span of 11 bases. The CDR3 contains 14 residues. Germline lookup yields CDR1 SGHAT and CDR2 FQNNGV.

The chain carries TRBV14 and TRBJ1-2; D is undetermined. Trimming stripped 4 bases from V and 3 bases from J, with 9 bases between. Germline CDR1 SGHDN, CDR2 FVKESK. The CDR3 is made up of 13 amino acids. In DNA, the CDR3 is TGTGCCAGCAGCCGCGGGAGAGACTATGGCTACACCTTC. It yields the protein CASSRGRDYGYTF.

The chain uses TRBV30 and TRBJ1-6; no definite D call. Germline CDR1 reads GTSNPN; CDR2 reads SVGIG (reference sequence). This CDR3 comprises 13 residues. The V and J ends lost 3 bases and 7 bases respectively, with 10 bases between them. This chain's CDR3 is CAWSEGGNSPLHF. The CDR3 nucleotides are TGTGCCTGGAGCGAGGGAGGAAATTCACCCCTCCACTTT.